The clone carrying this T cell receptor (beta chain) was observed many times. Its antigen remains unknown. V was cut by 1 base and J by 4 bases, with 12 bases left in between. The germline gives CDR1 SQVTM, CDR2 ANQGSEA. This CDR3 is built from 14 residues. The sample comes from a study of spatial heterogeneity in lung cancer. Study-level information: Raw-read counts averaged over ten per unique TCR and UMI combination.

TCR cDNA molecules were tagged individually, and each one carried a unique molecular identifier. TCRdb called the 5' RACE reads again in MiXCR, with one record for every CDR3 protein. The table records tens of thousands of distinct CDR3 sequences, roughly 10% of them present only once. Regarding the study as a whole: There were more appearances of ubiquitous expanded tumor TCRs in blood at resection than at follow-up.

As to time point: sample taken at primary tumor resection. The sequenced material consisted of unsorted whole RNA from tumor, nontumor lung or frozen PBMC. A total of more than 65 untreated early-stage non-small cell lung cancer patients served as donors. The V call is TRBV29-1, the J call TRBJ2-3; D is possibly TRBD1 (5 bases). This specimen consisted of PBMCs, obtained at surgery. The TCR comes from a male donor with early-stage non-small cell lung cancer. Here the CDR3 reads CSVEASAGPDTQYF. The CDR3 DNA follows: TGCAGCGTTGAAGCCTCTGCAGGGCCAGATACGCAGTATTTT.